This TCR beta chain was profiled in a study of shared clonotypes between healthy human individuals. At the level of the study: Three plates were used per donor for CD4 naive, three for CD4 memory, two for CD8 naive and one for CD8 memory. The study's findings and limits: Generation probabilities of non-shared clonotypes were lower (relative to those shared by all four donors). Incomplete sequencing of sorted subsets was indicated by rarefaction despite large depth.

About this clone: Its specificity is not known.

CDR1 is SQVTM and CDR2 is ANQGSEA in the germline V gene. The CDR3 is made up of 12 amino acids. V dropped 2 bases and J dropped 15; count of bases not matched to a gene: 7. As defined, naive CD8 cells were CD45RO-negative and positively selected for CCR7, with terminally differentiated effector memory CD45RA+ cells excluded. Using immunoSEQ multiplex PCR, the repertoire was profiled, and TCRdb retains in-frame clones only, with some absent. The repertoire includes 600,000 or so clones, 98% of them detected once, and around 0.3% sits in the top ten. The clonotype originates from a man aged 25 to 40 in good health. The sample consisted of naive CD8+ T cells sorted from blood. The chain links TRBV29-1 to TRBJ2-1; 10 bases line up with TRBD1. The CDR3 DNA is TGCAGCGTTGAATACCGGGACAGGGGTGGGTTCTTC. It is translated as CSVEYRDRGGFF.